The 29 T cell receptor beta chains listed next were all sequenced from one sample in a study of beta chain features in type 1 diabetes. Study-wide results and limits: Moderate yet significant TCRB CDR3 shortening was seen in Type 1 diabetes patients in all four CD4+ subsets.

Investigators reverse transcribed all isolated RNA, so they sequenced expressed TCRB transcripts. Data came from immunoSEQ multiplex PCR; TCRdb stores just in-frame clones and leaves some out. The sample consists of about 700,000 clones, 13% of them appearing once. For these TCRs, the target antigens are not known. Sequencing input: naive CD4+ T cells from blood. Receptors originate from a man aged 18-30 years with type 1 diabetes.

The genes are TRBV5-1 and TRBJ1-1, with 7 bases matching TRBD1. Looked up from germline, CDR1 is SGHRS and CDR2 is YFSETQ. The CDR3 runs to 14 residues. The ends lost 0 bases at V and 1 base at J; junction bases unmatched: 0. The CDR3 DNA reads TGCGCCAGCAGCTTGGGGGACAGGAACACTGAAGCTTTCTTT. Protein: CASSLGDRNTEAFF.

The gene calls are TRBV30 and TRBJ2-2; D possibly matches TRBD1 or TRBD2 (6 bases each). CDR1 GTSNPN and CDR2 SVGIG come from the germline V gene (reference sequence). V was shortened by 3 bases and J by 5 bases, with 16 bases between the two germline ends. The CDR3 sequence is 15 residues long. This CDR3 is CAWRVPGAVTGELFF. CDR3 DNA: TGTGCCTGGAGGGTCCCGGGGGCGGTTACCGGGGAGCTGTTTTTT.

The chain joins TRBV27 to TRBJ1-2, with 8 positions matching TRBD1. The germline V gene has CDR1 MNHEY and CDR2 SMNVEV (reference sequence). Losses at the gene ends were 6 bases for V and 3 bases for J; bases not matched to a gene: 6. The CDR3 is made up of 14 amino acids. DNA of the CDR3: TGTGCCAGCAGCAAACAGGGGGGTGACTATGGCTACACCTTC. Translating gives CASSKQGGDYGYTF.

Only a few counts were recorded for this clone. The rearrangement uses TRBV5-6 and TRBJ2-7; TRBD2 might be the D (5 bases). V was pared by 1 base and J by 4 bases, with 12 bases between. Germline CDR1 SGHDT, CDR2 YYEEEE. The CDR3 loop spans 14 amino acids. CDR3 sequence: CASSLFGEPYEQYF. DNA for the CDR3: TGTGCCAGCAGCTTGTTCGGGGAACCTTACGAGCAGTACTTC.

This clone was counted a few times. This CDR3 is also generated by other DNA sequences in the sample. The rearrangement links TRBV9 to TRBJ2-1, with TRBD2 matching over 9 bases. CDR1 and CDR2 from the germline V gene are SGDLS and YYNGEE. J gave up 0 bases and V 0 bases, and 1 base lay outside the gene matches. This CDR3 contains 16 residues. The CDR3 here is CASSVASGASYNEQFF. The CDR3 nucleotides are TGTGCCAGCAGCGTAGCTAGCGGGGCCTCCTACAATGAGCAGTTCTTC.

A remark on this clone: Other nucleotide sequences in the sample specify the same CDR3. This chain connects TRBV10-3 to TRBJ1-2, with D unresolved. V was pared by 8 bases and J by 3 bases, with 7 bases between. CDR3 length: 11 amino acids. CDR1 and CDR2 (germline): ENHRY, SYGVKD. The CDR3, as DNA: TGTGCCATCTCTGCGGACTATGGCTACACCTTC. Translation gives CAISADYGYTF.

This clone has just a few counts. The chain has TRBV9 and TRBJ2-2, with D maybe TRBD1 (5 bases). The CDR3 contains 15 residues. The V end lost 3 bases, the J end lost 1 base, and 10 bases lay between the germline ends. CDR1 is SGDLS, CDR2 YYNGEE, per germline. The CDR3 DNA sequence: TGTGCCAGCAGCGCCACGACAGTGAACACCGGGGAGCTGTTTTTT. Its protein is CASSATTVNTGELFF.

There are a few counts of this clone. The chain links TRBV5-4 to TRBJ2-3; no firm D call. CDR1 is SGHNT, CDR2 YYREEE, per germline (reference sequence). CDR3 length: 13 amino acids. V was cut by 4 bases and J by 5 bases, with 11 bases left in between. CDR3 loop: CASSPRSGDTQYF. The CDR3 coding sequence is TGTGCCAGCAGCCCCCGGTCCGGAGATACGCAGTATTTT.

This clone turned up a few times. The chain links TRBV9 to TRBJ2-2, with no clear D. The germline V gene encodes CDR1 SGDLS and CDR2 YYNGEE. The CDR3 loop spans 13 amino acids. V was shortened by 6 bases and J by 4 bases, with 10 bases between the two germline ends. This chain's CDR3 is CASNPYVTGELFF. CDR3 in DNA: TGTGCCAGCAACCCGTATGTCACCGGGGAGCTGTTTTTT.

The CDR3 is CASSQGPFYEQYF. CDR3 nucleotides: TGTGCCAGCAGCCAAGGCCCATTTTACGAGCAGTACTTC. This chain connects TRBV14 to TRBJ2-7; no clear D gene. From germline, CDR1 is SGHDN and CDR2 FVKESK. The length of the CDR3 is 13 residues. Trimming pared 1 base from V and 4 bases from J, leaving 8 bases between.

This clone came up a few times. Different DNA sequences within this sample yield the same CDR3. This rearrangement joins TRBV15 to TRBJ1-3; D might be TRBD1 (6 bases). CDR3 length: 15 residues. V was clipped by 0 bases and J by 2 bases, with 8 bases between them. CDR1 and CDR2 from the germline V gene are LNHNV and YYDKDF (reference sequence). The CDR3 loop is CATSRDRGPGNTIYF. DNA of the CDR3: TGTGCCACCAGCAGAGACAGGGGACCTGGAAACACCATATATTTT.

The sample holds a few counts of this clone. J is TRBJ1-5 and V is TRBV7-9; D uncertain. V lost 2 bases and J 5 bases, leaving 7 bases between the germline ends. Looked up from germline, CDR1 is SEHNR and CDR2 is FQNEAQ (reference sequence). The CDR3 has 13 amino acids. DNA of the CDR3: TGTGCCAGCAGCTTATTAGAAGATCAGCCCCAGCATTTT. It specifies CASSLLEDQPQHF.

The sample holds a few counts of this clone. The rearrangement joins TRBV5-1 to TRBJ2-2; tentatively, D is TRBD2 (5 bases). V was cut by 0 bases and J by 5 bases, with 8 bases left in between. Germline lookup yields CDR1 SGHRS and CDR2 YFSETQ. CDR3 size: 14 residues. CDR3 sequence reads: CASSLARGTGELFF. CDR3 sequence (DNA): TGCGCCAGCAGCTTGGCCCGGGGAACCGGGGAGCTGTTTTTT.

This clone was detected a few times. This rearrangement joins TRBV6-5 to TRBJ1-2, with unresolved D. V shed 6 bases and J shed 3 bases, with 11 bases lying between them. Per germline, CDR1 MNHEY and CDR2 SVGAGI. This CDR3 is 13 amino acids long. The CDR3 DNA is TGTGCCAGCAGGGTTCAACCGGACTATGGCTACACCTTC. Amino acid sequence: CASRVQPDYGYTF.

On this clone: The same CDR3 is also encoded by other DNA sequences in this sample. The CDR3: CASSYSGTGELFF. DNA of the CDR3: TGTGCCAGCAGTTATTCTGGGACCGGGGAGCTGTTTTTT. This chain links TRBV6-6 with TRBJ2-2; D is unresolved. The CDR3 consists of 13 residues. Germline assignment: CDR1 MNHNY and CDR2 SVGAGI (reference sequence). Trimming took 3 bases from V and 5 from J, leaving 7 bases between them.

This clone showed up just a few times. The V gene is TRBV28, the J gene TRBJ1-4; 7 nucleotides line up with TRBD1. V trimming: 3 bases; J trimming: 0 bases; junction bases outside the gene matches: 1. The CDR3 totals 15 residues. Germline V gene sequence: CDR1 MDHEN, CDR2 SYDVKM. CDR3 in amino acids: CASSFGTATNEKLFF. The CDR3 DNA sequence: TGTGCCAGCAGTTTCGGGACAGCAACTAATGAAAAACTGTTTTTT. The whole variable domain, remainder taken from reference TRBV28 and TRBJ1-4, is DVKVTQSSRYLVKRTGEKVFLECVQDMDHENMFWYRQDPGLGLRLIYFSYDVKMKEKGDIPEGYSVSREKKERFSLILESASTNQTSMYLCASSFGTATNEKLFFGSGTQLSVL.

This clone was counted between two and nine times. The genes are TRBV6-5 and TRBJ2-3; 8 bases are shared with TRBD2. V shed 2 bases, J shed 4 bases, and the junction held 8 bases outside the gene matches. CDR3 length equals 16 residues. Germline V gene data show CDR1 as MNHEY and CDR2 as SVGAGI. The DNA for the CDR3 is TGTGCCAGCAGTTACCCACCGGGACTAGGGGCAGATACGCAGTATTTT. This codes for CASSYPPGLGADTQYF.

The sample holds a few counts of this clone. Other nucleotide sequences from this sample produce the same CDR3. V is TRBV5-1 and J is TRBJ2-7; the D gene is possibly TRBD1 (5 bases). This CDR3 region has 12 residues. The germline CDR1 and CDR2 sequences are SGHRS and YFSETQ. V shed 4 bases and J shed 4 bases, with 9 bases lying between them. The CDR3 sequence: CASSQQGYEQYF. In nucleotides, the CDR3 is TGCGCCAGCAGCCAGCAGGGTTACGAGCAGTACTTC.

This clone has only a few counts. Germline is not matched at one junction end, which may reflect a read error. The CDR3 spells CAVRDGLNTEAFF. The CDR3 DNA reads TGTGCCGTCAGGGACGGGCTGAACACTGAAGCTTTCTTT. The gene calls are TRBV10-3 and TRBJ1-1; D may be TRBD1 (5 bases). The germline gives CDR1 ENHRY, CDR2 SYGVKD. CDR3 length equals 13 residues.

The gene calls are TRBV9 and TRBJ2-3, with D unresolved. Germline CDR1 and CDR2: SGDLS and YYNGEE. This CDR3 region has 12 residues. The V gene lost 0 bases and the J gene lost 5 bases, with 4 bases spanning the gap. DNA for the CDR3: TGTGCCAGCAGCGTAGCTAAAGATACGCAGTATTTT. Encoded protein: CASSVAKDTQYF.

This clone was counted a few times. The rearrangement links TRBV2 to TRBJ2-3, with D perhaps matching TRBD2 (5 bases). Trimming pared 7 bases from V and 6 bases from J, leaving 17 bases between. Germline lookup yields CDR1 SNHLY and CDR2 FYNNEI. The CDR3 sequence is 14 residues long. The CDR3 DNA follows: TGTGCCAGCATTCCCGGTATTCCGGGGGATACGCAGTATTTT. It specifies CASIPGIPGDTQYF.

This chain joins TRBV7-9 and TRBJ1-2, with D possibly being TRBD1 (5 bases). Deletions cut 5 bases from V and 0 bases from J, with 10 bases between. CDR1 and CDR2 from the germline V gene are SEHNR and FQNEAQ (reference sequence). The CDR3 extends over 14 amino acids. The CDR3 reads CASSPGTTNYGYTF. The CDR3 bases are TGTGCCAGCAGCCCCGGGACGACTAACTATGGCTACACCTTC. The variable domain in full, with the rest retrieved from reference TRBV7-9 and TRBJ1-2, is DTGVSQNPRHKITKRGQNVTFRCDPISEHNRLYWYRQTLGQGPEFLTYFQNEAQLEKSRLLSDRFSAERPKGSFSTLEIQRTEQGDSAMYLCASSPGTTNYGYTFGSGTRLTVV.

The gene calls are TRBV6-5 and TRBJ1-6; D unclear. Trimming took off 6 bases at V and 5 bases at J, with 8 bases between the two ends. CDR3 length: 13 amino acids. CDR1 and CDR2 from the germline V gene are MNHEY and SVGAGI. CDR3 sequence (DNA): TGTGCCAGCAGGGGAATTGATAATTCACCCCTCCACTTT. It encodes CASRGIDNSPLHF.

This sequence joins TRBV7-6 and TRBJ2-1; 7 bases are a match to TRBD2. Germline V gives CDR1 SGHVS, CDR2 FNYEAQ. V dropped 0 bases and J dropped 8; count of bases not matched to a gene: 13. The CDR3 covers 17 residues. CDR3 DNA sequence: TGTGCCAGCAGCTTAGCGGGAGGGGCCGGGGGAAGCGATGAGCAGTTCTTC. It yields the protein CASSLAGGAGGSDEQFF.

This clone was counted a few times. V is TRBV30 and J is TRBJ1-1; no definite D call. Germline V CDR1 and CDR2: GTSNPN, SVGIG (reference sequence). V lost 6 bases, J lost 1 base, and 3 bases lay in between. The CDR3 totals 10 residues. The CDR3 region is CACSNTEAFF. The DNA of the CDR3 is TGTGCCTGTTCGAACACTGAAGCTTTCTTT.

This clone turned up a few times. The chain uses TRBV5-1 and TRBJ2-1, with TRBD1 matching 8 bases. Trimming removed 4 bases from V and 3 bases from J; junction bases left unmatched: 6. Germline CDR1 and CDR2: SGHRS and YFSETQ. The CDR3 spans 15 residues. The CDR3 nucleotides are TGCGCCAGCAGCCAACAGGGGGTTGGCTACAATGAGCAGTTCTTC. Translated: CASSQQGVGYNEQFF.

This clone was detected a few times. The rearrangement links TRBV6-1 to TRBJ2-5; 13 nucleotides line up with TRBD2. Germline V gene lookup returns CDR1 MNHNS and CDR2 SASEGT. V shed 4 bases and J 3 bases; nucleotides not matched to a gene: 5. The CDR3 covers 16 residues. This chain's CDR3 is CASSGGLAGTKETQYF. In DNA form, the CDR3 reads TGTGCCAGCAGTGGGGGACTAGCGGGGACTAAAGAGACCCAGTACTTC.

CDR3 sequence reads: CASSEQGQARNTGELFF. The CDR3 bases are TGCGCCAGCAGCGAGCAAGGTCAAGCTCGTAACACCGGGGAGCTGTTTTTT. The chain recombines TRBV5-1 with TRBJ2-2; no definite D call. Trimming pared 4 bases from V and 2 bases from J, leaving 18 bases between. The CDR3 runs to 17 residues. Germline CDR1 is SGHRS and CDR2 is YFSETQ.

This clone turned up a few times. V and J are TRBV4-2 and TRBJ1-6; TRBD1 aligns across 8 bases. The CDR3 spans 16 residues. J lost 7 bases, V lost 1 base, and 6 bases had no gene match. The germline gives CDR1 LGHNA, CDR2 YNFKEQ. The chain's CDR3 is CASSQGQGAGNSPLHF. The DNA for the CDR3 is TGTGCCAGCAGCCAAGGTCAGGGGGCTGGAAATTCACCCCTCCACTTT.